This TCR beta chain derives from a study of identical twins (dated by TCRdb to the mid-2010s). Describing the broader study: TCR alpha and beta repertoires from monozygotic twins, unrelated adults of various ages and cord blood were deep-sequenced to test whether fetal clonotypes persist. Replicate twin experiments were performed at different times using different library preparation protocols to rule out contamination. Study-wide findings and limitations: Zero-insertion analyses could be partly confounded by invariant T cells such as MAIT and iNKT, though diverse VJ usage argued against such confounding for most clonotypes. In monozygotic twins, out-of-frame TCR alpha sharing was systematically underestimated by recombination models, although the models agreed with sharing between unrelated individuals. Compared with coincidental sharing between unrelated individuals, out-of-frame TCR alpha sequences shared between twins had an excess of sequences with low generation probability. In beta out-of-frame sequences, excess twin sharing was weaker, because having fewer shared sequences lowered the signal-to-noise ratio. Because the same donors could not be followed over many years, conclusions were based on cross-sectional statistical analysis. Abundant cord blood beta clonotypes carried fewer insertions; young adult naive repertoires showed a weaker similar trend, while memory repertoires showed none.

This clonotype was detected ten times or more. Its antigen specificity is not known. No base quality information exists; no much larger clone differs at one position. Receptor amplification or capture employed 5' RACE. The instrument given in TCRdb is Illumina HiSeq 2000. A universal primer binding site was introduced by template switching, and a unique molecular identifier was present in the final cDNA, enabling accurate counting of TCR cDNA molecules. First-strand cDNA for TCR alpha and beta chains was synthesized from specific primers in the conserved constant-segment region. To control for contamination, every cDNA library carried two barcodes: a SMART-Mk sample barcode plus Illumina barcodes. Two successive PCR steps introduced TruSeq adapter sequences along with Illumina sample barcodes. The TCR alpha and beta cDNA libraries were sequenced on the Illumina HiSeq platform using custom primers. For the original study's pipeline: Raw reads were processed with MiGEC to extract unique molecular identifiers, and MiXCR was used to determine CDR3 positions. For each individual, recombination models were inferred using an EM algorithm with the repgenHMM and IGoR tools. Shared clonotypes were analyzed with the tcR package in R, and sharing was normalized by the product of cloneset sizes. Out-of-frame nonproductive sequences were analyzed to study raw recombination free of thymic and clonal selection effects. Starting from the raw public reads, TCRdb applied fastp trimming at Q25, assembled clones with MiXCR and retained in-frame beta chains. Each CDR3 protein appears once, grouped with its most common genes and DNA. What appears here as the V and J calls and clone size reflects TCRdb's work, not the paper's. This sample is represented by some 330,000 distinct CDR3 sequences; 8.5% to 10% of them were singletons. The top ten clonotypes cover around 8.6% of the sample.

CDR3 length: 13 amino acids, cysteine to phenylalanine. Of the read, only the CDR3 DNA is kept; its 39 bases are in frame from base 1. V has 5 bases trimmed and J has 14 bases trimmed; junction bases matching no gene number 8. Based on the germline V gene, the CDR1 and CDR2 sequences are MNHEY and SVGAGI. All donors were healthy Caucasians. The researchers also sequenced three unrelated adults who were not twins: a male aged 18 to 30, a male aged 50 to 59, and a female aged 50 to 59. Using Miltenyi CD45RO+ enrichment and human naive T-cell isolation kits, memory (CD45RO+) and naive T cells were isolated from PBMC.

Sequenced input: naive T cells sorted from blood. Taken with the paper, the label for cell subset or site translates to: cells isolated with a human naive T-cell isolation kit. The chain is made from TRBV6-5 and TRBJ2-1; TRBD2 lines up with 11 middle nucleotides. The sequence was collected from a woman aged 45-65 years in good health. The nucleotide sequence is given as TGTGCCAGCAGTACGACTAGCGGGGCTGGGAAGTTCTTC. It codes for CASSTTSGAGKFF.